The entry below gives a single TCR beta chain sequence along with its context. This record belongs to a study of blood T cell repertoires in COVID-19. In the study overall: Samples taken during acute and convalescent COVID-19 were collected in the United States, Italy and Spain. Nucleic acid was either cDNA or gDNA, and it came from T cells, B-cell-depleted T cells, or PBMCs.

In the source study's methods: Amplifying reference gene primers gave estimates of nucleated cell counts. Sequencing used immunoSEQ multiplex PCR; TCRdb keeps in-frame clones, though not all of them. V, J and clone size are taken as reported in that table, and D and trimming were inferred from the DNA itself. The sample carries tens of thousands of clones, approximately 83% recorded once. V lost 3 bases and J lost 6, with 14 bases in between. Germline lookup yields CDR1 MDHEN and CDR2 SYDVKM. The CDR3 contains 14 residues. The origin of this receptor is a human donor in a cohort sampled during active COVID-19. The rearrangement uses TRBV28 and TRBJ2-5; D gene ambiguous. The specimen sequenced was peripheral blood. The CDR3 reads CASSLSRLVKTQYF. CDR3 sequence (DNA): TGTGCCAGCAGTTTGTCGCGACTTGTGAAGACCCAGTACTTC. Based on the CDR3 plus reference TRBV28 and TRBJ2-5, the full variable domain is DVKVTQSSRYLVKRTGEKVFLECVQDMDHENMFWYRQDPGLGLRLIYFSYDVKMKEKGDIPEGYSVSREKKERFSLILESASTNQTSMYLCASSLSRLVKTQYFGPGTRLLVL.